This is a list of T cell receptor beta chains from one sample in a study of cytomegalovirus exposure and HLA in healthy donors. TCRdb's table, derived via immunoSEQ multiplex PCR, lists solely in-frame clones and lacks some. Found here are about 220,000 clones, around nine tenths of them singletons; the top ten hold about 2.5%. Specimen: PBMCs. Receptors originate from a man younger than 35 in good health and CMV-seronegative. The conserved cysteine and the conserved F or W are not part of the CDR3 here.

CDR3 protein: ASSETGANTGELF
V gene: TRBV9

CDR3 protein: ASSGRTSGKFSYEQY
V gene: TRBV7-2

CDR3 protein: AWNRGRGTYEQY
V gene: TRBV30

CDR3 protein: ASSVVGAITDTQY
V gene: TRBV9

CDR3 protein: ASISGVAHTGELF
V gene: TRBV19

CDR3 protein: AWTLPGGPRVGELF
V gene: TRBV30

CDR3 protein: ASRSLNTQY
V gene: TRBV7-2

CDR3 protein: ASSLSRAGYEQY
V gene: TRBV27

CDR3 protein: ASRREGPYEQY
V gene: TRBV6-1

CDR3 protein: ASSPDRTDTQY
V gene: TRBV7-6

CDR3 protein: ASRDSSYNEQF
V gene: TRBV28

CDR3 protein: ASASPADATNEKLF
V gene: TRBV27

CDR3 protein: SVRGSSSFGNEQF
V gene: TRBV29-1

CDR3 protein: ASSYWAGTNTGELF
V gene: TRBV5-1

CDR3 protein: ASGGQWQPQH
V gene: TRBV28

CDR3 protein: ASSSLRDSESPLH
V gene: TRBV11-2

CDR3 protein: ASSPWMRGGKLF
V gene: TRBV11-2

CDR3 protein: SVASGSDRSIQY
V gene: TRBV29-1

CDR3 protein: ASTGRWDQPQH
V gene: TRBV2

CDR3 protein: ASKERQGKSYGYT
V gene: TRBV28

CDR3 protein: ASKSGQGYYGYT
V gene: TRBV4-1

CDR3 protein: ASSLGAGTAGELF
V gene: TRBV7-9

CDR3 protein: ASSLEGRQGELF
V gene: TRBV7-7

CDR3 protein: ASRSFTGELF
V gene: TRBV6-4

CDR3 protein: ASSSGGRETQY
V gene: TRBV5-6

CDR3 protein: ASSQSNSGTTSQF
V gene: TRBV7-2

CDR3 protein: ASSLRRAGLYEQY
V gene: TRBV4-3

CDR3 protein: ASSLAADYEQY
V gene: TRBV7-2

CDR3 protein: ASSSYRGESEAF
V gene: TRBV28